Listed below are T cell receptor beta chains from one sample, sequenced in a study of blood T cell repertoires in COVID-19. Here immunoSEQ multiplex PCR was the method, and the copy in TCRdb shows in-frame clones only, minus some. Among about 220,000 clones listed, roughly 80% were seen once. Sequenced sample: peripheral blood. These receptors all come from a man between 25 and 39 years old with active or convalescent COVID-19. CDR3s include the opening cysteine and the closing phenylalanine or tryptophan. Fields, in order: clone size, V gene, D gene, J gene, CDR3 protein, CDR3 DNA. The D gene is left open where the match is weak. Size is stated for part of the rows, as once, few or many counts, or as a class when the clone is expanded.

.	TRBV24-1	.	TRBJ2-7	CATSDGWGTSYEQYF	TGTGCCACCAGTGATGGGTGGGGGACATCCTACGAGCAGTACTTC
.	TRBV11-2	.	TRBJ2-6	CASSSNRIANVLTF	TGTGCCAGCAGCTCAAACAGGATAGCCAACGTCCTGACTTTC
.	TRBV27	TRBD2	TRBJ2-1	CASSLQLAGLYNEQFF	TGTGCCAGCAGTTTACAACTAGCGGGACTGTACAATGAGCAGTTCTTC
.	TRBV27	TRBD2	TRBJ2-7	CASSLSGSSYEQYF	TGTGCCAGCAGTCTAAGCGGGAGCTCCTACGAGCAGTACTTC
.	TRBV20-1	TRBD1	TRBJ1-6	CSASDPDRGEPNSPLHF	TGCAGTGCTAGTGACCCGGACAGGGGGGAACCAAATTCACCCCTCCACTTT
.	TRBV5-4	.	TRBJ1-2	CASSPGVGTLYGYTF	TGTGCCAGCAGCCCAGGGGTGGGGACGCTCTATGGCTACACCTTC
few	TRBV18	TRBD1	TRBJ1-4	CASSRDSRGANEKLFF	TGTGCCAGCTCACGGGACAGTCGTGGGGCTAATGAAAAACTGTTTTTT
.	TRBV19	TRBD1	TRBJ1-2	CAANDRGLGGYTF	TGTGCCGCAAACGACAGGGGCTTAGGTGGCTACACCTTC
.	TRBV5-4	TRBD2	TRBJ2-3	CASSLYLAGTDTQYF	TGTGCCAGCAGCTTGTACCTAGCGGGGACGGATACGCAGTATTTT
.	TRBV24-1	TRBD1	TRBJ2-2	CAVRDRGTGELFF	TGTGCCGTCCGGGACAGGGGAACCGGGGAGCTGTTTTTT
once	TRBV6-5	TRBD1	TRBJ2-3	CASSYTRQGWTDTQYF	TGTGCCAGCAGTTACACTCGACAGGGGTGGACAGATACGCAGTATTTT
.	TRBV3-1/TRBV3-2	TRBD2	TRBJ2-7	CASSQAGGGIGQYF	TGTGCCAGCAGCCAAGCGGGGGGGGGCATCGGGCAGTACTTC
.	TRBV19	.	TRBJ1-6	CASSPGLGYNSPLHF	TGTGCCAGTAGTCCAGGACTGGGCTATAATTCACCCCTCCACTTT
.	TRBV24-1	TRBD1	TRBJ1-1	CATSEPGTDEAFF	TGTGCCACCAGTGAACCAGGGACAGATGAAGCTTTCTTT
few	TRBV14	TRBD2	TRBJ2-5	CASSSLGTSGSKETQYF	TGTGCCAGCAGCAGCCTCGGGACTAGCGGGAGTAAAGAGACCCAGTACTTC
.	TRBV2	.	TRBJ1-4	CASRTVGKLFF	TGTGCCAGCAGGACAGTTGGAAAACTGTTTTTT
.	TRBV19	TRBD1	TRBJ2-7	CASRGQGPYEQYF	TGTGCCAGTAGAGGACAGGGACCCTACGAGCAGTACTTC
.	TRBV7-9	.	TRBJ1-4	CASSQGGGGKLFF	TGTGCCAGCAGCCAGGGCGGGGGAGGAAAACTGTTTTTT
.	TRBV28	TRBD2	TRBJ2-5	CASSLVPGLAGETQYF	TGTGCCAGCAGTTTGGTACCGGGACTAGCGGGAGAGACCCAGTACTTC
once	TRBV27	.	TRBJ1-5	CASSPRAGLGYNQPQHF	TGTGCCAGCAGTCCCCGAGCAGGGTTAGGTTACAATCAGCCCCAGCATTTT
.	TRBV11-2	TRBD2	TRBJ2-1	CASSVIAGGPREQFF	TGTGCCAGCAGCGTAATAGCGGGAGGGCCTCGAGAGCAGTTCTTC
.	TRBV19	.	TRBJ1-4	CASTLFSGEKLFF	TGTGCCAGTACTCTATTCTCAGGGGAAAAACTGTTTTTT
.	TRBV7-9	.	TRBJ2-3	CASSLGFRDPGTDTQYF	TGTGCCAGCAGCTTAGGATTCCGGGATCCCGGCACAGATACGCAGTATTTT
.	TRBV7-2	.	TRBJ1-5	CASSRQGGSNQPQHF	TGTGCCAGCAGCCGTCAGGGTGGTAGCAATCAGCCCCAGCATTTT
.	TRBV4-1	.	TRBJ2-5	CASSPLARQETQYF	TGCGCCAGCAGCCCGCTAGCCCGACAAGAGACCCAGTACTTC
.	TRBV4-3	TRBD1	TRBJ1-2	CASSQEQGVNYGYTF	TGCGCCAGCAGCCAAGAACAGGGGGTAAACTATGGCTACACCTTC
.	TRBV11-2	.	TRBJ1-3	CASNREGSGNTIYF	TGTGCCAGCAACCGGGAGGGGTCTGGAAACACCATATATTTT
.	TRBV7-2	.	TRBJ2-1	CASSPDRYNEQFF	TGTGCCAGCAGCCCGGACAGATACAATGAGCAGTTCTTC
.	TRBV15	.	TRBJ1-3	CATGRGSVGGNTIYF	TGTGCCACCGGTCGGGGTTCGGTGGGGGGAAACACCATATATTTT